One sample yielded the 26 T cell receptor beta chains listed below, sequenced in a study of T-cell reconstitution after alpha-beta-depleted transplantation in children. Preparing the TCRbeta library involved the use of unique molecular identifiers. Via MiXCR, TCRdb re-called the PCR reads, giving one row per CDR3 protein. The sample contains over 550,000 distinct CDR3 sequences, 10% of which appear only once. The sample was PBMCs from the stem cell graft donor, taken from the stem cell graft. Every receptor here comes from a human donor who donated a stem cell graft to a child with acute myeloid leukemia.

This clonotype was detected a few times. The chain uses TRBV20-1 and TRBJ1-6; D is perhaps TRBD1 (5 bases). Trimming removed 6 bases at V and 5 bases at J, with 11 bases between. This CDR3 is built from 13 residues. CDR1 DFQATT and CDR2 SNEGSKA come from the germline V gene (reference sequence). CDR3 residues: CSAPGGDNSPLHF. CDR3 nucleotides: TGCAGTGCCCCTGGGGGGGATAATTCACCCCTCCACTTT.

The V and J genes are TRBV12-3 or TRBV12-4 and TRBJ2-5; D perhaps matches TRBD2 (6 bases). This CDR3 has 13 amino acids. The germline V and J ends were trimmed by 6 bases and 1 base, with 9 bases remaining between them. CDR3 amino acids: CASSGDFQETQYF. The CDR3 DNA sequence: TGTGCCAGCAGCGGGGACTTCCAAGAGACCCAGTACTTC.

This chain uses TRBV20-1 with TRBJ2-7; 13 nucleotides line up with TRBD2. The CDR3 sequence is 16 residues long. V shed 5 bases and J 10 bases; nucleotides not matched to a gene: 17. CDR1 and CDR2 (germline): DFQATT, SNEGSKA (reference sequence). The CDR3 is CSASRRTSGRSVVQYF. CDR3 bases: TGCAGTGCTTCCCGGAGGACTAGCGGGAGATCTGTGGTACAGTACTTC.

This clonotype was counted between two and nine times. The chain joins TRBV29-1 to TRBJ2-1; 11 bases align to TRBD2. With V trimmed by 4 bases and J by 8 bases, 7 bases remained unmatched. The CDR3 spans 14 residues. The V gene's germline CDR1 is SQVTM and CDR2 ANQGSEA. The CDR3 DNA follows: TGCAGCGTTGCGGGACTAGCGGACCTCTATGAGCAGTTCTTC. Amino acid sequence: CSVAGLADLYEQFF.

This clonotype was counted ten times or more. The chain has TRBV29-1 and TRBJ2-1; D uncertain. Trimming removed 2 bases from V and 2 bases from J, with 10 bases in between. The CDR3 contains 14 residues. Germline CDR1 reads SQVTM; CDR2 reads ANQGSEA. The CDR3 reads CSVEMAGPYNEQFF. The CDR3 nucleotides are TGCAGCGTTGAAATGGCAGGACCCTACAATGAGCAGTTCTTC.

J is TRBJ2-1 and V is TRBV4-3; tentatively, D is TRBD2 (6 bases). Trimming stripped 0 bases from V and 9 bases from J, with 18 bases between. Germline V gene lookup returns CDR1 LGHNA and CDR2 YSLEER. This CDR3 has 16 residues. The CDR3: CASSQDGGARLVEQFF. In DNA form, the CDR3 reads TGCGCCAGCAGCCAAGACGGCGGGGCTAGACTTGTTGAGCAGTTCTTC.

The chain has TRBV3-1 and TRBJ2-1; no definite D call. The germline V and J ends were trimmed by 3 bases and 3 bases, with 9 bases remaining between them. CDR1 and CDR2 from the germline V gene are LGHDT and YNNKEL (reference sequence). The CDR3 is 14 residues long. CDR3 sequence: CASSQILFYNEQFF. The CDR3 DNA follows: TGTGCCAGCAGCCAGATTCTTTTCTACAATGAGCAGTTCTTC.

This clonotype turned up a few times. J is TRBJ2-7 and V is TRBV12-3 or TRBV12-4; 10 positions agree with TRBD2. There are 14 residues in the CDR3. Trimming at V came to 7 bases and at J to 2 bases, leaving 5 bases not matched to a gene. The CDR3 DNA sequence: TGTGCCAGCACCGTGGGACTAGCGACCTACGAGCAGTACTTC. It encodes CASTVGLATYEQYF.

This clonotype was recorded a few times. This chain joins TRBV11-2 and TRBJ1-5; tentatively, D is TRBD1 (6 bases). Trimming shortened V by 0 bases and J by 6 bases, and 12 bases separated the two germline ends. This CDR3 contains 15 residues. CDR1 is SGHAT, CDR2 FQNNGV, per germline. The CDR3 DNA is TGTGCCAGCAGCTTAGATCGGGCAGGGGTTCAGCCCCAGCATTTT. The encoded protein is CASSLDRAGVQPQHF.

This clonotype was seen ten or more times. This rearrangement joins TRBV4-3 to TRBJ2-3; 10 nucleotides agree with TRBD2. Germline loops: CDR1 LGHNA, CDR2 YSLEER. The V gene end was trimmed by 2 bases and the J gene end by 3 bases; junction bases not matched to a gene: 11. The CDR3 has 18 amino acids. CDR3 sequence reads: CASSQIPPSGRGTDTQYF. In nucleotides, the CDR3 is TGCGCCAGCAGCCAAATCCCCCCTAGCGGGAGAGGTACAGATACGCAGTATTTT.

This chain uses TRBV5-1 with TRBJ2-1, with a possible D match to TRBD2 (5 bases). V was trimmed by 4 bases and J by 9 bases, leaving 20 bases between them. Germline assignment: CDR1 SGHRS and CDR2 YFSETQ. This CDR3 comprises 15 residues. The CDR3 loop reads CASSPQTERRTEQFF. In DNA, the CDR3 is TGCGCCAGCAGCCCCCAGACGGAGCGGAGAACTGAGCAGTTCTTC.

This clonotype has just a few counts. Written as DNA, the CDR3 is TGTGCCACGTCTATGACGGCTTGGGACTATGGCTACACCTTC. This encodes CATSMTAWDYGYTF. This chain connects TRBV2 to TRBJ1-2; D unclear. The V gene's germline CDR1 is SNHLY and CDR2 FYNNEI. The CDR3 runs to 14 residues. V lost 10 bases and J lost 3, with 18 bases in between.

This clonotype appeared a few times. The chain recombines TRBV15 with TRBJ2-5; tentatively, D is TRBD1 (6 bases). V dropped 1 base and J dropped 1 base, with 22 bases sitting between them. CDR3 length equals 19 residues. Germline CDR1 is LNHNV and CDR2 is YYDKDF (reference sequence). The CDR3 nucleotides read TGTGCCACCAGCAGAGCGGCAGGGGCTCTAATGGGCCTCCAAGAGACCCAGTACTTC. Protein sequence: CATSRAAGALMGLQETQYF.

This clonotype was counted a few times. The rearrangement joins TRBV12-3 or TRBV12-4 to TRBJ1-5; 9 bases map to TRBD1. The CDR3 is 22 residues long. V trimming: 0 bases; J trimming: 2 bases; junction bases outside the gene matches: 20. This CDR3 is CASSLAGALGFADRGGNQPQHF. Here the CDR3 DNA reads TGTGCCAGCAGTTTAGCCGGGGCTTTGGGGTTTGCGGACAGGGGAGGCAATCAGCCCCAGCATTTT.

The chain carries TRBV11-2 and TRBJ2-3; possibly TRBD1 or TRBD2 for D (5 bases each). There are 16 residues in the CDR3. Trimming shortened V by 2 bases and J by 3 bases, and 15 bases separated the two germline ends. Germline CDR1 and CDR2: SGHAT and FQNNGV. The CDR3 bases are TGTGCCAGCAGCTTAACGGGGCATCGGACGACAGATACGCAGTATTTT. Translation: CASSLTGHRTTDTQYF.

The chain links TRBV6-1 to TRBJ2-7, with 11 bases lining up with TRBD1. The germline CDR1 and CDR2 sequences are MNHNS and SASEGT. CDR3 length equals 14 residues. With 6 bases clipped from V and 5 bases from J, the junction kept 6 bases outside the gene matches. CDR3 in DNA: TGTGCCAGCAGGGGGACAGGGGGACTCAACGAGCAGTACTTC. Amino acids: CASRGTGGLNEQYF.

This clonotype showed up many times. J is TRBJ1-1 and V is TRBV20-1, with 7 bases identical to TRBD1. J lost 4 bases, V lost 5 bases, and 7 bases had no gene match. Looked up from germline, CDR1 is DFQATT and CDR2 is SNEGSKA (reference sequence). The CDR3 loop spans 13 amino acids. The CDR3 protein is CSAWDSRSTEAFF. The CDR3 bases are TGCAGTGCTTGGGACAGTAGAAGCACTGAAGCTTTCTTT.

This clonotype was seen at least ten times. The rearrangement links TRBV5-6 to TRBJ2-1, with TRBD2 matching 15 bases. This CDR3 comprises 18 residues. Per germline, CDR1 SGHDT and CDR2 YYEEEE. V lost 4 bases and J lost 7; bases outside the gene matches: 12. CDR3 in amino acids: CASSVLPGLAGGRNEQFF. The CDR3 DNA is TGTGCCAGCAGCGTCCTACCGGGACTAGCGGGAGGTAGGAATGAGCAGTTCTTC.

The V and J genes are TRBV28 and TRBJ2-3; D is perhaps TRBD2 (6 bases). Trimming left V 3 bases short and J 5 bases short, with 18 bases between. This CDR3 has 16 residues. Germline V gene lookup returns CDR1 MDHEN and CDR2 SYDVKM. DNA for the CDR3: TGTGCCAGCAGTTTGTCTCTCGGGAGCCGAGGAGATACGCAGTATTTT. As protein: CASSLSLGSRGDTQYF.

The gene calls are TRBV5-8 and TRBJ2-2; weak D call: TRBD1 (6 bases). The V end lost 0 bases, the J end lost 0 bases, and 9 bases lay between the germline ends. CDR1 is SGHTS, CDR2 YDEGEE, per germline. This CDR3 is 16 amino acids long. The CDR3, as DNA: TGTGCCAGCAGCTTGGGGACAGTTACGAACACCGGGGAGCTGTTTTTT. Translated: CASSLGTVTNTGELFF. The entire variable domain, with the rest obtained from reference TRBV5-8 and TRBJ2-2, is as follows: EAGVTQSPTHLIKTRGQQATLRCSPISGHTSVYWYQQALGLGLQFLLWYDEGEERNRGNFPPRFSGRQFPNYSSELNVNALELEDSALYLCASSLGTVTNTGELFFGEGSRLTVL.

The chain carries TRBV29-1 and TRBJ2-1, with 7 nucleotides matching TRBD2. With V trimmed by 7 bases and J by 0 bases, 6 bases remained unmatched. Germline V CDR1 and CDR2: SQVTM, ANQGSEA. This CDR3 contains 14 residues. This CDR3 reads CSGVAGSSYNEQFF. DNA for the CDR3: TGCAGCGGGGTAGCGGGTAGCTCCTACAATGAGCAGTTCTTC.

The chain carries TRBV29-1 and TRBJ2-1; D uncertain. Germline values: CDR1 SQVTM, CDR2 ANQGSEA. The V and J ends lost 4 bases and 3 bases respectively, with 13 bases between them. The CDR3 length is 14 residues. CDR3 nucleotide sequence: TGCAGCGTTGGTCTCCTGTGGGGCTACAATGAGCAGTTCTTC. Its protein is CSVGLLWGYNEQFF.

The chain has TRBV7-2 and TRBJ2-4, with D perhaps TRBD1 (6 bases). This CDR3 is built from 15 residues. Trimming removed 3 bases at V and 0 bases at J, with 9 bases between. Looked up from germline, CDR1 is SGHTA and CDR2 is FQGNSA. CDR3 in amino acids: CASSLDRLAKNIQYF. The CDR3, as DNA: TGTGCCAGCAGCTTGGACAGACTAGCCAAAAACATTCAGTACTTC. Complete variable domain (other parts from reference TRBV7-2 and TRBJ2-4): GAGVSQSPSNKVTEKGKDVELRCDPISGHTALYWYRQSLGQGLEFLIYFQGNSAPDKSGLPSDRFSAERTGGSVSTLTIQRTQQEDSAVYLCASSLDRLAKNIQYFGAGTRLSVL.

This clonotype was detected a few times. This chain connects TRBV29-1 to TRBJ1-1, with 10 positions matching TRBD1. V gave up 7 bases and J gave up 0 bases; unmatched junction bases: 8. The CDR3 is made up of 15 amino acids. Germline CDR1 is SQVTM and CDR2 is ANQGSEA. Here the CDR3 reads CSGRTGGGVNTEAFF. The CDR3 DNA reads as TGCAGCGGACGGACAGGGGGGGGAGTGAACACTGAAGCTTTCTTT.

This clonotype appeared a few times. The CDR3 nucleotides are TGCAGCGTGTCGGACAAGTTGGCTTTCTTT. Amino acid sequence: CSVSDKLAFF. V is TRBV29-1 and J is TRBJ1-1; perhaps TRBD1 as D (5 bases). V dropped 6 bases and J dropped 11 bases, with 13 bases sitting between them. CDR1 SQVTM and CDR2 ANQGSEA come from the germline V gene. The CDR3 has 10 residues.

This clonotype was recorded at least ten times. J is TRBJ2-7 and V is TRBV6-2 or TRBV6-3; D gene unclear. V dropped 0 bases and J dropped 2 bases, with 2 bases sitting between them. The CDR3 contains 12 residues. CDR1 and CDR2 from the germline V gene are MNHEY and SVGEGT. The CDR3 spells CASSYSTYEQYF. Written as DNA, the CDR3 is TGTGCCAGCAGTTACTCTACCTACGAGCAGTACTTC.